The 27 T cell receptor beta chains below were found in one sample sequenced in a study of cytomegalovirus exposure and HLA in healthy donors. With 60 Vbeta and 13 Jbeta primers, the PCR was carried out. Assay used: immunoSEQ multiplex PCR; TCRdb lists only in-frame clones, some missing. The profile shows 200,000 or so clones, approximately 78% of them singletons. Sequencing used PBMCs. The receptors were sampled from a woman in her forties or fifties in good health and CMV-seropositive.

V is TRBV28 and J is TRBJ1-2; D possibly corresponds to TRBD1 (6 bases). CDR1 is MDHEN, CDR2 SYDVKM, per germline. The V end was cut by 8 bases, the J end by 4 bases, with 20 bases between. The CDR3 has 15 amino acids. The DNA for the CDR3 is TGTGCCAGCCTCCCCGGGGGGGCCAGTCGCTATGGCTACACCTTC. The encoded protein is CASLPGGASRYGYTF.

This chain uses TRBV2 with TRBJ2-5; D is perhaps TRBD2 (5 bases). The V end was cut by 4 bases, the J end by 4 bases, with 13 bases between. Per the germline V gene, CDR1 is SNHLY and CDR2 is FYNNEI. The CDR3 consists of 14 residues. The CDR3 here is CASSGASRGETQYF. The DNA of the CDR3 is TGTGCCAGCAGTGGGGCAAGCCGGGGAGAGACCCAGTACTTC.

A remark on this clone: Germline is not matched at one junction end, which may reflect a read error. This CDR3 reads CASSFKGYSGANGLTF. In nucleotides, the CDR3 is TGTGCCAGCAGCTTCAAAGGCTATTCTGGGGCCAACGGCCTGACTTTC. The chain carries TRBV7-2 and TRBJ2-6, with D maybe TRBD1 (5 bases). The CDR3 covers 16 residues. Germline V gene lookup returns CDR1 SGHTA and CDR2 FQGNSA.

V is TRBV6-1 and J is TRBJ1-2; D not certain. This CDR3 region has 14 residues. V gave up 0 bases and J gave up 3 bases, with 8 bases separating them. The germline V gene has CDR1 MNHNS and CDR2 SASEGT. CDR3 sequence: CASSEAGKDYGYTF. The CDR3 DNA follows: TGTGCCAGCAGTGAAGCGGGCAAGGACTATGGCTACACCTTC.

This rearrangement joins TRBV29-1 to TRBJ1-2; D perhaps matches TRBD1 (5 bases). The germline V and J ends were trimmed by 8 bases and 0 bases, with 10 bases remaining between them. This CDR3 region has 12 residues. Germline V gives CDR1 SQVTM, CDR2 ANQGSEA. The CDR3 nucleotides are TGCAGCACCCAGACAGCTAACTATGGCTACACCTTC. Protein product: CSTQTANYGYTF.

The chain has TRBV29-1 and TRBJ2-7; TRBD1 matches 9 bases. The CDR3 is 12 amino acids. Trimming took 5 bases from V and 7 from J; bases not matched to a gene: 6. The germline gives CDR1 SQVTM, CDR2 ANQGSEA. This chain's CDR3 is CSVQGTGREQYF. As DNA, the CDR3 is TGCAGCGTTCAGGGGACAGGGAGGGAGCAGTACTTC.

This chain uses TRBV5-4 with TRBJ2-7, with 7 bases matching TRBD1. CDR1 SGHNT and CDR2 YYREEE come from the germline V gene (reference sequence). The V gene end was trimmed by 3 bases and the J gene end by 5 bases; junction bases not matched to a gene: 8. The CDR3 is made up of 14 amino acids. Here the CDR3 reads CASSSRQGGNEQYF. The CDR3 nucleotides are TGTGCCAGCAGCTCTAGACAGGGTGGAAACGAGCAGTACTTC.

The gene calls are TRBV5-4 and TRBJ2-3, with 11 bases that match TRBD2. The CDR3 has 15 amino acids. V shed 2 bases, J shed 7 bases, and the junction held 6 bases outside the gene matches. Germline CDR1 and CDR2: SGHNT and YYREEE (reference sequence). The chain's CDR3 is CASSFDSGGGNTQYF. Written as DNA, the CDR3 is TGTGCCAGCAGCTTTGATAGCGGGGGGGGAAATACGCAGTATTTT. The entire variable domain, with the rest obtained from reference TRBV5-4 and TRBJ2-3, is as follows: ETGVTQSPTHLIKTRGQQVTLRCSSQSGHNTVSWYQQALGQGPQFIFQYYREEENGRGNFPPRFSGLQFPNYSSELNVNALELDDSALYLCASSFDSGGGNTQYFGPGTRLTVL.

The chain links TRBV27 to TRBJ2-7; 10 bases agree with TRBD2. This CDR3 is 18 amino acids long. Trimming removed 2 bases from V and 3 bases from J; junction bases left unmatched: 13. Germline V CDR1 and CDR2: MNHEY, SMNVEV (reference sequence). The CDR3 region has the DNA TGTGCCAGCAGTTTAATGGCTAGCGGGAGTAGCCGTGGCTACGAGCAGTACTTC. Protein sequence: CASSLMASGSSRGYEQYF.

V and J are TRBV7-9 and TRBJ1-3, with D unresolved. V was cut by 2 bases and J by 4 bases, with 18 bases left in between. Per germline, CDR1 SEHNR and CDR2 FQNEAQ (reference sequence). This CDR3 has 17 amino acids. The DNA of the CDR3 is TGTGCCAGCAGCTTAAGTTTCGCAGAGGCGGGAGGAAACACCATATATTTT. Amino acid sequence: CASSLSFAEAGGNTIYF.

The V call is TRBV6-1, the J call TRBJ2-7, with D maybe TRBD1 (5 bases). CDR1 is MNHNS and CDR2 is SASEGT in the germline V gene. This CDR3 has 15 residues. V lost 7 bases to trimming and J lost 2 bases, with 18 bases between them. As DNA, the CDR3 is TGTGCCAGCACCCTCCAATTGGCAGGGACCTACGAGCAGTACTTC. It specifies CASTLQLAGTYEQYF.

V is TRBV5-1 and J is TRBJ2-7, with D maybe TRBD2 (6 bases). The CDR3 runs 16 residues. V gave up 5 bases and J gave up 2 bases, with 20 bases separating them. Germline V gives CDR1 SGHRS, CDR2 YFSETQ. The DNA of the CDR3 is TGCGCCAGCAGTCCGACGTTGTTAGCGGACACCTACGAGCAGTACTTC. This gives the protein CASSPTLLADTYEQYF.

The CDR3 DNA reads TGTGCCATCAGTGCATGGACTAGCGGTTCCTACGAGCAGTACTTC. Protein sequence: CAISAWTSGSYEQYF. The chain links TRBV10-3 to TRBJ2-7; TRBD2 matches 10 bases. From germline, CDR1 is ENHRY and CDR2 SYGVKD. After removal of 4 bases from V and 1 base from J, the junction contained 4 bases not matched to a gene. CDR3 size: 15 residues.

This chain links TRBV6-1 with TRBJ1-1, with D maybe TRBD1 (5 bases). The germline CDR1 and CDR2 sequences are MNHNS and SASEGT. There are 13 residues in the CDR3. V was shortened by 10 bases and J by 2 bases, with 14 bases between the two germline ends. CDR3 bases: TGTGCCACAGGGTCCCCAGGAAACACTGAAGCTTTCTTT. Amino acid sequence: CATGSPGNTEAFF.

The chain joins TRBV5-1 to TRBJ2-1; the match to TRBD2 covers 8 bases. The CDR3 spans 15 residues. Germline V lookup: CDR1 SGHRS, CDR2 YFSETQ. V was pared by 4 bases and J by 8 bases, with 11 bases of the junction left unmatched. CDR3 nucleotides: TGCGCCAGCAGCGTGTATCCCGGGACTAGTGATGAGCAGTTCTTC. Residues: CASSVYPGTSDEQFF. Full variable domain (remainder filled in from reference TRBV5-1 and TRBJ2-1): KAGVTQTPRYLIKTRGQQVTLSCSPISGHRSVSWYQQTPGQGLQFLFEYFSETQRNKGNFPGRFSGRQFSNSRSEMNVSTLELGDSALYLCASSVYPGTSDEQFFGPGTRLTVL.

This rearrangement joins TRBV4-1 to TRBJ1-6; TRBD1 matches 8 bases. Germline V gene lookup returns CDR1 MGHRA and CDR2 YSYEKL. This CDR3 has 16 residues. V was clipped by 1 base and J by 8 bases; unmatched bases: 7. The CDR3 region is CASSQVPGTGDSPLHF. CDR3 sequence (DNA): TGCGCCAGCAGCCAAGTTCCCGGGACAGGAGATTCACCCCTCCACTTT.

The V and J genes are TRBV5-4 and TRBJ2-5; 11 nucleotides line up with TRBD1. The V gene end was trimmed by 3 bases and the J gene end by 3 bases; junction bases not matched to a gene: 10. This CDR3 region has 17 residues. In germline, CDR1 is SGHNT, CDR2 YYREEE (reference sequence). The CDR3 nucleotides read TGTGCCAGCAGCTCCTATACCGGGACAGGGGGAAAAGAGACCCAGTACTTC. Its translation is CASSSYTGTGGKETQYF.

This chain connects TRBV28 to TRBJ2-2, with D possibly TRBD1 on 5 matching bases. The V and J ends lost 7 bases and 1 base respectively, with 19 bases between them. CDR3 length: 17 amino acids. CDR1 is MDHEN, CDR2 SYDVKM, per germline. The CDR3: CASIGLARTLNTGELFF. The CDR3 nucleotides are TGTGCCAGCATCGGCTTAGCTCGGACACTGAACACCGGGGAGCTGTTTTTT.

The chain combines TRBV6-5 with TRBJ1-6; D might be TRBD1 (6 bases). Germline CDR1 and CDR2: MNHEY and SVGAGI. Trimming left V 5 bases short and J 9 bases short, with 14 bases between. CDR3 length equals 14 residues. In nucleotides, the CDR3 is TGTGCCAGCAGTCTTCAGGGGAATGGTTCACCCCTCCACTTT. Translating gives CASSLQGNGSPLHF.

The chain is built from TRBV28 and TRBJ1-5; the match to TRBD1 covers 7 bases. Per germline, CDR1 MDHEN and CDR2 SYDVKM. This CDR3 contains 15 residues. V was clipped by 6 bases and J by 4 bases; unmatched bases: 9. CDR3 residues: CASSRGQVGNQPQHF. The CDR3 coding sequence is TGTGCCAGCAGCCGCGGACAGGTCGGTAATCAGCCCCAGCATTTT. Supplemented by reference TRBV28 and TRBJ1-5, the full variable domain reads DVKVTQSSRYLVKRTGEKVFLECVQDMDHENMFWYRQDPGLGLRLIYFSYDVKMKEKGDIPEGYSVSREKKERFSLILESASTNQTSMYLCASSRGQVGNQPQHFGDGTRLSIL.

This clone was seen just once. The chain carries TRBV7-2 and TRBJ1-4, with 8 bases matching TRBD1. V lost 2 bases to trimming and J lost 7 bases; unmatched junction nucleotides: 6. The germline CDR1 and CDR2 sequences are SGHTA and FQGNSA. The CDR3 has 15 amino acids. In DNA form, the CDR3 reads TGTGCCAGCAGCTTACAGGGGGCAGTCGGTGAAAAACTGTTTTTT. Protein product: CASSLQGAVGEKLFF.

The chain uses TRBV5-1 and TRBJ2-7, with TRBD2 matching over 11 bases. Germline V lookup: CDR1 SGHRS, CDR2 YFSETQ. The CDR3 length is 16 residues. Trimming at V came to 0 bases and at J to 7 bases, leaving 9 bases not matched to a gene. The DNA for the CDR3 is TGCGCCAGCAGCTTGGGTCTAGCGGGGGGCAAGGTAGAGCAGTACTTC. As protein: CASSLGLAGGKVEQYF.

This chain joins TRBV19 and TRBJ1-2, with D unresolved. V was clipped by 4 bases and J by 4 bases, with 7 bases between them. The germline V gene has CDR1 LNHDA and CDR2 SQIVND (reference sequence). The CDR3 is 12 residues long. The CDR3 reads CASSRAAYGYTF. The CDR3 bases are TGTGCCAGTAGTAGGGCCGCCTATGGCTACACCTTC. The variable domain in full, completed from reference TRBV19 and TRBJ1-2, reads DGGITQSPKYLFRKEGQNVTLSCEQNLNHDAMYWYRQDPGQGLRLIYYSQIVNDFQKGDIAEGYSVSREKKESFPLTVTSAQKNPTAFYLCASSRAAYGYTFGSGTRLTVV.

The chain combines TRBV5-1 with TRBJ2-7, with D possibly TRBD1 on 6 matching bases. This CDR3 spans 13 amino acids. The V gene lost 1 base and the J gene lost 2 bases, with 7 bases spanning the gap. Germline lookup yields CDR1 SGHRS and CDR2 YFSETQ. This chain's CDR3 is CASSLNRAYEQYF. For the CDR3, the DNA is TGCGCCAGCAGCTTGAACAGGGCCTACGAGCAGTACTTC.

This chain uses TRBV11-3 with TRBJ2-2, with TRBD2 matching over 8 bases. In germline, CDR1 is SGHNT, CDR2 YENEEA. CDR3 length: 14 amino acids. V lost 6 bases to trimming and J lost 6 bases; unmatched junction nucleotides: 6. The CDR3 here is CASRAGGGAGELFF. In nucleotides, the CDR3 is TGTGCCAGCAGGGCGGGAGGTGGTGCCGGGGAGCTGTTTTTT.

V and J are TRBV11-3 and TRBJ2-2; 9 bases map to TRBD2. Germline assignment: CDR1 SGHNT and CDR2 YENEEA. Unmatched junction bases numbered 10, after V lost 5 bases and J lost 6 bases. This CDR3 comprises 16 residues. In nucleotides, the CDR3 is TGTGCCAGCAGCCGGGGACTAGCTAGCCTGCCCGGGGAGCTGTTTTTT. Residues: CASSRGLASLPGELFF.

This chain connects TRBV2 to TRBJ2-7; D is perhaps TRBD2 (5 bases). The CDR3 sequence is 12 residues long. Germline CDR1 SNHLY, CDR2 FYNNEI. Trimming stripped 6 bases from V and 3 bases from J, with 9 bases between. This CDR3 reads CASSLEGYEQYF. CDR3 nucleotide sequence: TGTGCCAGCAGCCTTGAGGGCTACGAGCAGTACTTC.